The entry below describes one T cell receptor (beta chain). The data are from a study of cytotoxic CD8 clonotypes in ibrutinib-treated CLL. Study context: Overall, 25 or so responses were partial and 2 complete; following median roughly 62 months, roughly 15 patients stayed remitted and around twelve progressed.

Assay: immunoSEQ multiplex PCR; the TCRdb copy retains only in-frame clones and omits some. The data hold about 120,000 clones, with over 75% observed a single time. The V gene's germline CDR1 is SGDLS and CDR2 YYNGEE. The length of the CDR3 is 16 residues. After removal of 0 bases from V and 3 bases from J, the junction contained 4 bases not matched to a gene. The rearrangement uses TRBV9 and TRBJ2-5; 11 bases align to TRBD2. The sequencing here drew on PBMCs, taken after 24 months of ibrutinib treatment. The sequence was obtained from a human donor with chronic lymphocytic leukemia. CDR3 DNA: TGTGCCAGCAGCGTAGGTCTGGGACTAGCGGAAGAGACCCAGTACTTC. It translates to CASSVGLGLAEETQYF.